These T cell receptor beta chains were read from a single sample in a study of cytomegalovirus exposure and HLA in healthy donors. The protocol was immunoSEQ multiplex PCR, while the TCRdb copy is restricted to in-frame clones and leaves out a portion. Here the sample spans about 90,000 clones, around 84% being singletons. The material sequenced was PBMCs. The receptors were gathered from a man in his late teens or twenties in good health and CMV-seronegative. Both conserved end residues are part of each CDR3. D genes are given only for firm matches. The size of a clone is reported for some rows only, either as once, few or many, or as a class for expanded clones.

D gene: TRBD1; clone size: NA; J gene: TRBJ2-7; V gene: TRBV10-3; CDR3 DNA: TGTGCCATCAGTGAGTCGACAGGGGGTGTGGACGAGCAGTACTTC; CDR3 protein: CAISESTGGVDEQYF
D gene: TRBD1; clone size: NA; J gene: TRBJ2-2; V gene: TRBV19; CDR3 DNA: TGTGCCAGTAACACAGGGGTGGACACCGGGGAGCTGTTTTTT; CDR3 protein: CASNTGVDTGELFF
D gene: TRBD1; clone size: few; J gene: TRBJ2-4; V gene: TRBV19; CDR3 DNA: TGTGCCAGTACTGTGAACTACGAGGGACAGGGGGCTTACATTCAGTACTTC; CDR3 protein: CASTVNYEGQGAYIQYF
D gene: TRBD2; clone size: NA; J gene: TRBJ2-1; V gene: TRBV5-1; CDR3 DNA: TGCGCCAGCAGCCCACGGACTAGCGGGATCGGTGAGCAGTTCTTC; CDR3 protein: CASSPRTSGIGEQFF
D gene: NA; clone size: NA; J gene: TRBJ1-2; V gene: TRBV29-1; CDR3 DNA: TGCAGCGTAGACGCGGGGGGGGATGGCTACACCTTC; CDR3 protein: CSVDAGGDGYTF
D gene: TRBD1; clone size: NA; J gene: TRBJ1-5; V gene: TRBV29-1; CDR3 DNA: TGCACAATCTTTGCCCGGGACAGAGAGTGCAATCAGCCCCAGCATTTT; CDR3 protein: CTIFARDRECNQPQHF
D gene: NA; clone size: NA; J gene: TRBJ2-3; V gene: TRBV5-1; CDR3 DNA: TGCGCCAGCAGCCACTCGAGCAGCACAGATACGCAGTATTTT; CDR3 protein: CASSHSSSTDTQYF
D gene: TRBD2; clone size: once; J gene: TRBJ2-3; V gene: TRBV27; CDR3 DNA: TGTGCCAGCAGGCCCCCGGGGGGAAATACGCAGTATTTT; CDR3 protein: CASRPPGGNTQYF
D gene: NA; clone size: NA; J gene: TRBJ1-5; V gene: TRBV30; CDR3 DNA: TGTGCCTGGAGTGTACCGGGATCCGCTCAGCCCCAGCATTTT; CDR3 protein: CAWSVPGSAQPQHF
D gene: NA; clone size: few; J gene: TRBJ2-7; V gene: TRBV7-8; CDR3 DNA: TGTGCCAGCAGCTTAGTCAGGAACTCCTACGAGCAGTACTTC; CDR3 protein: CASSLVRNSYEQYF
D gene: NA; clone size: NA; J gene: TRBJ2-5; V gene: TRBV7-9; CDR3 DNA: TGTGCCAGCAGCCCCCCTTTGGAGACCCAGTACTTC; CDR3 protein: CASSPPLETQYF
D gene: TRBD1; clone size: NA; J gene: TRBJ1-4; V gene: TRBV9; CDR3 DNA: TGTGCCAGCAGCGCTGCCCTGACAGGGGGATATGAAAAACTGTTTTTT; CDR3 protein: CASSAALTGGYEKLFF
D gene: TRBD1; clone size: NA; J gene: TRBJ2-5; V gene: TRBV7-9; CDR3 DNA: TGTGCCAGCAGCCCAGGGGGACAGGGGGCGCAAAAAGAGACCCAGTACTTC; CDR3 protein: CASSPGGQGAQKETQYF
D gene: NA; clone size: few; J gene: TRBJ1-1; V gene: TRBV2; CDR3 DNA: TGTGCCAGCAGGACTGACAGGCTGAACACTGAAGCTTTCTTT; CDR3 protein: CASRTDRLNTEAFF
D gene: TRBD1; clone size: few; J gene: TRBJ2-7; V gene: TRBV5-6; CDR3 DNA: TGTGCCAGCAGCTCCTCGTGGGACAGGGCCTACGAGCAGTACTTC; CDR3 protein: CASSSSWDRAYEQYF
D gene: TRBD2; clone size: NA; J gene: TRBJ2-4; V gene: TRBV7-9; CDR3 DNA: TGTGCCAGCAGCTCGGGACTAGCGGGAGAATCTAAAAACATTCAGTACTTC; CDR3 protein: CASSSGLAGESKNIQYF
D gene: NA; clone size: NA; J gene: TRBJ2-1; V gene: TRBV30; CDR3 DNA: TGTGCCTGGAGTGTAATTAGCGGCTACAATGAGCAGTTCTTC; CDR3 protein: CAWSVISGYNEQFF
D gene: NA; clone size: NA; J gene: TRBJ2-3; V gene: TRBV28; CDR3 DNA: TGTGCCAGCAGATCGCTATACAGCACAGATACGCAGTATTTT; CDR3 protein: CASRSLYSTDTQYF
D gene: NA; clone size: NA; J gene: TRBJ2-1; V gene: TRBV5-4; CDR3 DNA: TGTGCCAGCAGCTTAGCCGGGAGCGATGAGCAGTTCTTC; CDR3 protein: CASSLAGSDEQFF
D gene: NA; clone size: NA; J gene: TRBJ2-7; V gene: TRBV9; CDR3 DNA: TGTGCCAGCAGCCCCCTAGAATACTCCTACGAGCAGTACTTC; CDR3 protein: CASSPLEYSYEQYF
D gene: NA; clone size: NA; J gene: TRBJ2-2; V gene: TRBV6-4; CDR3 DNA: TGTGCCAGCAGCACCACATGGAACACCGGGGAGCTGTTTTTT; CDR3 protein: CASSTTWNTGELFF
D gene: TRBD2; clone size: NA; J gene: TRBJ2-1; V gene: TRBV7-9; CDR3 DNA: TGTGCCAGCAGCTTTGCGGGAGCCAGTGAGCAGTTCTTC; CDR3 protein: CASSFAGASEQFF
D gene: NA; clone size: NA; J gene: TRBJ1-1; V gene: TRBV30; CDR3 DNA: TGTGCCTGGAGTGTACCCTCCCCGGGAGCTTTCTTT; CDR3 protein: CAWSVPSPGAFF
D gene: NA; clone size: NA; J gene: TRBJ1-5; V gene: TRBV2; CDR3 DNA: TGTGCCAGCAGTGGGTACAGTAGCAATCAGCCCCAGCATTTT; CDR3 protein: CASSGYSSNQPQHF
D gene: TRBD1; clone size: few; J gene: TRBJ1-4; V gene: TRBV27; CDR3 DNA: TGTGCCAGCAGTCTCGGGGCAGGGGGTGAAAAACTGTTTTTT; CDR3 protein: CASSLGAGGEKLFF
D gene: TRBD2; clone size: NA; J gene: TRBJ2-5; V gene: TRBV28; CDR3 DNA: TGTGCCAGCAGTGCGGGACTAGCGGGAGGCTGGGAGACCCAGTACTTC; CDR3 protein: CASSAGLAGGWETQYF
D gene: NA; clone size: NA; J gene: TRBJ1-1; V gene: TRBV9; CDR3 DNA: TGTGCCAGCAGCGTGCAGGTGCGGGGCGGAGAAGCTTTCTTT; CDR3 protein: CASSVQVRGGEAFF
D gene: NA; clone size: NA; J gene: TRBJ1-2; V gene: TRBV4-3; CDR3 DNA: TGCGCCAGCAGCCAAAAGGGGCAAGAAGTAGGGACTAACTATGGCTACACCTTC; CDR3 protein: CASSQKGQEVGTNYGYTF
D gene: TRBD2; clone size: NA; J gene: TRBJ2-1; V gene: TRBV10-3; CDR3 DNA: TGTGCCATCAGTGAGGGCGGGAGGGCCTACAATGAGCAGTTCTTC; CDR3 protein: CAISEGGRAYNEQFF
D gene: NA; clone size: once; J gene: TRBJ2-6; V gene: TRBV1; CDR3 DNA: TGCACCAGCAGCCTCCGGACAGACTCTGGGGCCAACGTCCTGACTTTC; CDR3 protein: CTSSLRTDSGANVLTF
D gene: TRBD2; clone size: NA; J gene: TRBJ2-2; V gene: TRBV10-1; CDR3 DNA: TGCGCCAGCAGTCTAAGCGGGAGAGGAACCGGGGAGCTGTTTTTT; CDR3 protein: CASSLSGRGTGELFF
D gene: NA; clone size: NA; J gene: TRBJ2-7; V gene: TRBV28; CDR3 DNA: TGTGCCAGCAACACCCGCGGCTGGCGAAGCGAGCAGTACTTC; CDR3 protein: CASNTRGWRSEQYF
D gene: NA; clone size: once; J gene: TRBJ1-1; V gene: TRBV6-5; CDR3 DNA: TGTGCCAGCAGTTACTCGCGGCAGAGTGACACTGAAGCTTTCTTT; CDR3 protein: CASSYSRQSDTEAFF
D gene: NA; clone size: once; J gene: TRBJ2-2; V gene: TRBV5-1; CDR3 DNA: TGCGCCAGCAGCCGGGACTCGACGAACACCGGGGAGCTGTTTTTT; CDR3 protein: CASSRDSTNTGELFF
D gene: TRBD1; clone size: NA; J gene: TRBJ1-5; V gene: TRBV11-2; CDR3 DNA: TGTGCCAGCAGCCCACAGGGGTTGGTAGGTCAGCCCCAGCATTTT; CDR3 protein: CASSPQGLVGQPQHF
D gene: TRBD1; clone size: NA; J gene: TRBJ1-1; V gene: TRBV6-6; CDR3 DNA: TGTGCCAGCAGGACCGGGACAGGGGGCACTGAAGCTTTCTTT; CDR3 protein: CASRTGTGGTEAFF
D gene: TRBD1; clone size: NA; J gene: TRBJ1-1; V gene: TRBV28; CDR3 DNA: TGTGCCAGCAGGCTTACCTCAGGGGGCGCGTACACTGAAGCTTTCTTT; CDR3 protein: CASRLTSGGAYTEAFF
D gene: TRBD2; clone size: NA; J gene: TRBJ2-5; V gene: TRBV4-1; CDR3 DNA: TGCGCCAGCAGCCAAGACCCCCAAGGGGCGGGAGGAGAGACCCAGTACTTC; CDR3 protein: CASSQDPQGAGGETQYF